This T cell receptor beta chain was documented in a study of OX40 agonist ivuxolimab in advanced cancers. This clone was counted between two and nine times. V lost 7 bases and J 7 bases, leaving 8 bases between the germline ends. The CDR3 is 12 amino acids. Germline values: CDR1 ENHRY, CDR2 SYGVKD. TCRdb's table, derived via immunoSEQ multiplex PCR, lists solely in-frame clones and lacks some. The sample lists fewer than 80,000 clones, around 81% occurring once. The chain employs TRBV10-3 and TRBJ1-6; D is uncertain. The sequencing used CD4+ or CD8+ T cells sorted from blood, collected in a trial of the OX40 agonist ivuxolimab. The clonotype originates from an adult with an advanced solid tumor such as melanoma, head and neck, liver or kidney cancer. CDR3 nucleotide sequence: TGTGCCATCACAGGCGGGAATTCACCCCTCCACTTT. It codes for CAITGGNSPLHF.